The present entry profiles one T cell receptor beta chain with its context. Its matching antigen is unknown. From germline, CDR1 is MNHEY and CDR2 SMNVEV (reference sequence). The ends were cut back, 2 bases at V and 2 bases at J, with 8 bases in the middle. The CDR3 is made up of 14 amino acids. This entry belongs to a study of vaccination and CD4 T cells after COVID-19. About the study: By nasal swab PCR, the convalescent patients were SARS-CoV-2 positive, with 8 or 9 mild cases and one severe.

The treatment was: roughly 11-day PBMC culture with coronavirus spike peptide pools or control peptides (ViraFEST assay). Peptide pool stimulation in ViraFEST expanded antigen-specific T cells, whose TCRs were then sequenced. Some 2.2 million PBMCs were grown per well alongside 8.5 to 10 IU/ml IL-2 and about 9.9 ug/ml peptide pools. Sequence data for DNA of cultured CD4+ T cells were generated by the Oncomine TCR Beta short-read assay. In TCRdb, the PCR reads were re-called with MiXCR into one record per CDR3 protein. The sample carries around 7,100 distinct CDR3 sequences, 73% recorded once. The receptor comes from a human donor who had recovered from COVID-19. Specimen: CD4+ T cells from blood, cultured in vitro. This chain uses TRBV27 with TRBJ2-3; D is undetermined. Here the CDR3 reads CASSLVWTTDTQYF. The DNA of the CDR3 is TGTGCCAGCAGTTTAGTGTGGACCACAGATACGCAGTATTTT.